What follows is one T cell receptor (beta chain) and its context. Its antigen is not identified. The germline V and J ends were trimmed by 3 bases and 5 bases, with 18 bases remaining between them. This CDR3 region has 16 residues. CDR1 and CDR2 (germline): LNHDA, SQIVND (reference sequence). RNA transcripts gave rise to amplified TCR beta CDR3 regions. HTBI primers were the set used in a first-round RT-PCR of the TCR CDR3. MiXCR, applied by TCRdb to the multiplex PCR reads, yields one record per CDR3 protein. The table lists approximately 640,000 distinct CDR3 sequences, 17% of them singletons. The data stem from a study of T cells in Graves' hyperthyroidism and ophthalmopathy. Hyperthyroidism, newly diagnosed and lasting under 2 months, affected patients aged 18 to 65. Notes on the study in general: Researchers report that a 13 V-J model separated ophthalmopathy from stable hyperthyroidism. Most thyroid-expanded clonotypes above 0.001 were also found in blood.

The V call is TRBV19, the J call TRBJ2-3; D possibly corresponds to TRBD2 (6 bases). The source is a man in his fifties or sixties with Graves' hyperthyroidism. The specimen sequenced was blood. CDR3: CASSIKKSGRGDTQYF. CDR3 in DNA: TGTGCCAGTAGTATTAAGAAATCCGGGAGAGGAGATACGCAGTATTTT.